The 9 T cell receptor beta chains in this list originate from one sample, sequenced in a study of identical twins. Using its own MiXCR run on the 5' RACE reads, TCRdb lists one record per CDR3 protein. Among 410,000 or so distinct CDR3 sequences listed, about 18% were seen once. The sample comprised naive T cells sorted from blood. All receptors come from a man aged 45 to 65 in good health.

The V gene is TRBV11-1, the J gene TRBJ1-1; 7 bases match TRBD1. Germline V gives CDR1 SGHAT, CDR2 FQDESV (reference sequence). Trimming took 1 base from V and 0 from J; bases not matched to a gene: 14. There are 19 residues in the CDR3. The CDR3 sequence: CASSLGLLLGGLLNTEAFF. CDR3 bases: TGTGCCAGCAGCTTAGGGCTCTTGTTAGGGGGCTTATTGAACACTGAAGCTTTCTTT.

V gene TRBV7-2 combines with J gene TRBJ2-7, with D possibly matching TRBD2 (6 bases). Deletions cut 2 bases from V and 0 bases from J, with 14 bases between. Germline V gives CDR1 SGHTA, CDR2 FQGNSA. The CDR3 has 16 amino acids. The CDR3: CASSLFGRLDSYEQYF. The CDR3 DNA reads as TGTGCCAGCAGCTTATTCGGCCGACTAGACTCCTACGAGCAGTACTTC.

A few counts support this clonotype. V gene TRBV29-1 combines with J gene TRBJ2-3, with 10 bases that match TRBD2. Germline CDR1 SQVTM, CDR2 ANQGSEA. The trim removed 7 bases at V and 1 base at J, leaving 5 bases unmatched. This CDR3 region has 14 residues. The CDR3 loop reads CSAPAGGRTDTQYF. The DNA of the CDR3 is TGCAGCGCTCCAGCGGGAGGGCGCACAGATACGCAGTATTTT.

The chain employs TRBV29-1 and TRBJ1-2; TRBD1 matches at 10 bases. Unmatched junction bases numbered 7, after V lost 0 bases and J lost 6 bases. From germline, CDR1 is SQVTM and CDR2 ANQGSEA. The CDR3 covers 15 residues. CDR3 loop: CSVEDWDRGYDGYTF. The CDR3 nucleotides are TGCAGCGTTGAAGATTGGGACAGGGGTTATGATGGCTACACCTTC.

This clonotype has only a few counts. This sequence joins TRBV9 and TRBJ1-3; D may be TRBD1 (6 bases). CDR3 length equals 15 residues. Germline values: CDR1 SGDLS, CDR2 YYNGEE. Trimming took off 0 bases at V and 5 bases at J, with 12 bases between the two ends. CDR3: CASSVVAGARNTIYF. CDR3 in DNA: TGTGCCAGCAGCGTAGTTGCAGGGGCTAGAAACACCATATATTTT.

The J gene is TRBJ2-1, the V gene TRBV28, with 10 positions matching TRBD2. CDR1 and CDR2 (germline): MDHEN, SYDVKM. The CDR3 is 15 residues long. With V trimmed by 6 bases and J by 3 bases, 5 bases remained unmatched. CDR3 nucleotides: TGTGCCAGCAGCCAAAGCGGGGGGGGCTACAATGAGCAGTTCTTC. Translation gives CASSQSGGGYNEQFF.

At least ten counts were recorded for this clonotype. The chain combines TRBV28 with TRBJ2-7, with 10 nucleotides matching TRBD2. CDR3 length: 16 residues. Germline V gives CDR1 MDHEN, CDR2 SYDVKM. V shed 5 bases, J shed 2 bases, and the junction held 9 bases outside the gene matches. The CDR3 DNA reads TGTGCCAGCAGTCCCCTGCATCTAGCGGGGGCCTACGAGCAGTACTTC. Its translation: CASSPLHLAGAYEQYF. Based on the CDR3 plus reference TRBV28 and TRBJ2-7, the full variable domain is DVKVTQSSRYLVKRTGEKVFLECVQDMDHENMFWYRQDPGLGLRLIYFSYDVKMKEKGDIPEGYSVSREKKERFSLILESASTNQTSMYLCASSPLHLAGAYEQYFGPGTRLTVT.

This sequence joins TRBV20-1 and TRBJ2-7; D may be TRBD1 (6 bases). Trimming left V 3 bases short and J 2 bases short, with 14 bases between. The germline CDR1 and CDR2 sequences are DFQATT and SNEGSKA (reference sequence). The CDR3 loop spans 14 amino acids. CDR3 sequence reads: CSASFGAGAYEQYF. The CDR3 DNA sequence: TGCAGTGCTAGTTTTGGGGCAGGGGCCTACGAGCAGTACTTC.

The sample holds a few counts of this clonotype. CDR3 amino acids: CASSLAEGFYEQYF. CDR3 sequence (DNA): TGTGCCAGCAGCTTAGCAGAGGGGTTCTACGAGCAGTACTTC. The chain combines TRBV7-6 with TRBJ2-7, with D perhaps being TRBD1 or TRBD2 (5 bases each). The germline V gene has CDR1 SGHVS and CDR2 FNYEAQ. With 0 bases removed from V and 3 bases from J, the gap between germline ends came to 9 bases. This CDR3 comprises 14 residues. The complete variable domain, with remaining parts taken from reference TRBV7-6 and TRBJ2-7, reads GAGVSQSPRYKVTKRGQDVALRCDPISGHVSLYWYRQALGQGPEFLTYFNYEAQQDKSGLPNDRFSAERPEGSISTLTIQRTEQRDSAMYRCASSLAEGFYEQYFGPGTRLTVT.